The 2 T cell receptor beta chains presented below share a single source sample, sequenced in a study of T cells in Graves' hyperthyroidism and ophthalmopathy (dated by TCRdb to between 2018 and 2020). The method was multiplex PCR. Sequencer: Illumina HiSeq 2000. Amplification of TCR beta CDR3 regions was carried out from RNA transcripts. For the first round of RT-PCR on the TCR CDR3, the HTBI primer set was used together with the Qiagen OneStep RT-PCR kit. Using fastp trimming at Q25 and MiXCR clonotype assembly, TCRdb reanalyzed the public sequencing data and kept in-frame beta chains. Each CDR3 protein appears once, grouped with its most common genes and DNA. The sample includes hundreds of thousands of distinct CDR3 sequences, with about 14% observed a single time. The ten most abundant clones make up roughly 13% of the sample. The sequenced sample was blood. These receptors were obtained from a man in his late teens or twenties with Graves' ophthalmopathy.

This clonotype was seen a few times. The chain carries TRBV3-1 and TRBJ2-1; 8 bases fit TRBD1. The CDR3 has 15 residues. Germline CDR1 and CDR2: LGHDT and YNNKEL (reference sequence). V gave up 6 bases and J gave up 4 bases; unmatched junction bases: 8. CDR3 coding DNA: TGTGCCAGCAGTCGAGGACAGGGAGAATACAATGAGCAGTTCTTC. It encodes CASSRGQGEYNEQFF.

The CDR3 reads CASQDDHSGNTIYF. The CDR3 region has the DNA TGTGCCAGTCAGGACGATCACTCTGGAAACACCATATATTTT. This sequence joins TRBV19 and TRBJ1-3; D is unclear. CDR1 and CDR2 from the germline V gene are LNHDA and SQIVND (reference sequence). This CDR3 has 14 residues. Trimming shortened V by 8 bases and J by 0 bases, and 11 bases separated the two germline ends. The full variable domain, its missing parts supplied by reference TRBV19 and TRBJ1-3, is DGGITQSPKYLFRKEGQNVTLSCEQNLNHDAMYWYRQDPGQGLRLIYYSQIVNDFQKGDIAEGYSVSREKKESFPLTVTSAQKNPTAFYLCASQDDHSGNTIYFGEGSWLTVV.